The 18 T cell receptor beta chains in this list originate from one sample, sequenced in a study of cytomegalovirus exposure and HLA in healthy donors. Amplification used 60 Vbeta primers and 13 Jbeta primers. This table comes from immunoSEQ multiplex PCR, and its TCRdb copy is limited to in-frame clones, with some not included. The sample shows 130,000 or so clones, over 75% of them seen only once. Specimen: PBMCs. The source is a young woman in good health and CMV-seronegative.

The rearrangement joins TRBV30 to TRBJ2-1; D is perhaps TRBD2 (6 bases). V gave up 5 bases and J gave up 8 bases, with 10 bases separating them. This CDR3 comprises 11 residues. Germline V gives CDR1 GTSNPN, CDR2 SVGIG (reference sequence). Written as DNA, the CDR3 is TGTGCCTGGGCCGGGGGATATGAGCAGTTCTTC. Translation gives CAWAGGYEQFF.

This chain uses TRBV4-1 with TRBJ2-1; 7 bases align to TRBD2. The V gene's germline CDR1 is MGHRA and CDR2 YSYEKL. Trimming cost V 1 base and J 3 bases; bases outside gene matches: 6. This CDR3 is 16 amino acids long. CDR3 residues: CASSQVGGTFYNEQFF. The CDR3 DNA sequence: TGCGCCAGCAGCCAAGTCGGGGGGACCTTCTACAATGAGCAGTTCTTC.

The chain combines TRBV6-5 with TRBJ2-3, with D possibly matching TRBD1 (6 bases). Trimming shortened V by 0 bases and J by 7 bases, and 17 bases separated the two germline ends. CDR3 length: 16 amino acids. The V gene's germline CDR1 is MNHEY and CDR2 SVGAGI. The CDR3 sequence: CASSYSPPSRGYTQYF. In DNA form, the CDR3 reads TGTGCCAGCAGTTACTCCCCTCCGAGCAGGGGTTATACGCAGTATTTT.

The chain has TRBV21-1 and TRBJ2-2; the D call of TRBD2 is as the table states it, not checked on the DNA. TRBV21-1 is reported as a pseudogene. This CDR3 is built from 15 residues. The CDR3 protein is CASWGGETNTGELFF. As DNA, the CDR3 is TGTGCCAGCTGGGGGGGGGAAACGAACACCGGGGAGCTGTTTTTT.

This chain links TRBV19 with TRBJ1-1, with TRBD1 matching 9 bases. With V trimmed by 6 bases and J by 5 bases, 7 bases remained unmatched. Germline V gene sequence: CDR1 LNHDA, CDR2 SQIVND (reference sequence). The CDR3 spans 14 residues. The CDR3 loop reads CASSLQGARTEAFF. The CDR3 nucleotides are TGTGCCAGTAGCTTACAGGGGGCGAGGACTGAAGCTTTCTTT.

The V and J genes are TRBV11-2 and TRBJ1-5; 7 bases are a match to TRBD1. The ends lost 5 bases at V and 7 bases at J; junction bases unmatched: 14. From germline, CDR1 is SGHAT and CDR2 FQNNGV. The CDR3 totals 16 residues. The CDR3 DNA reads as TGTGCCAGCAGCGACGTAGAGGAGGGGGCCGGGCAGCCCCAGCATTTT. This sequence encodes CASSDVEEGAGQPQHF.

V gene TRBV5-4 combines with J gene TRBJ2-1; 13 nucleotides line up with TRBD2. This CDR3 has 16 amino acids. Per the germline V gene, CDR1 is SGHNT and CDR2 is YYREEE (reference sequence). V trimming: 3 bases; J trimming: 2 bases; junction bases outside the gene matches: 2. For the CDR3, the DNA is TGTGCCAGCAGCTGGACTAGCGGGAGCCCCTACAATGAGCAGTTCTTC. Protein: CASSWTSGSPYNEQFF.

The count of this clone is one. This chain connects TRBV7-9 to TRBJ2-2, with TRBD1 identical over 8 bases. Germline V gene sequence: CDR1 SEHNR, CDR2 FQNEAQ (reference sequence). Losses at the gene ends were 5 bases for V and 0 bases for J; bases not matched to a gene: 8. The CDR3 extends over 17 amino acids. In DNA form, the CDR3 reads TGTGCCAGCAGCCCTAAAAAGGACAGGGCGAACACCGGGGAGCTGTTTTTT. Protein: CASSPKKDRANTGELFF. Complete variable domain (other parts from reference TRBV7-9 and TRBJ2-2): DTGVSQNPRHKITKRGQNVTFRCDPISEHNRLYWYRQTLGQGPEFLTYFQNEAQLEKSRLLSDRFSAERPKGSFSTLEIQRTEQGDSAMYLCASSPKKDRANTGELFFGEGSRLTVL.

The rearrangement links TRBV27 to TRBJ1-2; 11 bases are shared with TRBD1. The CDR3 spans 13 residues. Germline V gives CDR1 MNHEY, CDR2 SMNVEV (reference sequence). The V and J ends lost 2 bases and 8 bases, in that order; junction bases with no gene match: 1. CDR3 in amino acids: CASSLGTGGGYTF. The CDR3 bases are TGTGCCAGCAGTTTAGGGACAGGGGGGGGCTACACCTTC.

The chain joins TRBV5-6 to TRBJ1-3; D possibly corresponds to TRBD1 (5 bases). V lost 3 bases and J lost 4, with 5 bases in between. This CDR3 is built from 12 residues. The V gene's germline CDR1 is SGHDT and CDR2 YYEEEE. CDR3: CASSWGGNTIYF. The CDR3 DNA reads TGTGCCAGCAGCTGGGGCGGAAACACCATATATTTT.

The sample holds one count of this clone. Here the CDR3 DNA reads TGTGCCAGCAGCTCCCACAGGGGTTCGTACTCACCCCTCCACTTT. Protein: CASSSHRGSYSPLHF. This chain joins TRBV7-8 and TRBJ1-6; 7 positions match TRBD1. CDR1 and CDR2 from the germline V gene are SGHVS and FQNEAQ. The CDR3 loop spans 15 amino acids. Unmatched junction bases numbered 10, after V lost 4 bases and J lost 10 bases.

The chain uses TRBV4-2 and TRBJ2-7; possible D gene TRBD2, 6 bases. CDR3 length: 17 amino acids. Germline CDR1 reads LGHNA; CDR2 reads YNFKEQ. V was shortened by 0 bases and J by 6 bases, with 21 bases between the two germline ends. In DNA form, the CDR3 reads TGTGCCAGCAGCCAAGAATGGGGGGAACTATCGAGCGGCGAGCAGTACTTC. This codes for CASSQEWGELSSGEQYF.

V usage is TRBV29-1 and J usage is TRBJ2-7; D not certain. V was clipped by 3 bases and J by 0 bases, with 6 bases between them. This CDR3 comprises 12 residues. Germline V gives CDR1 SQVTM, CDR2 ANQGSEA. In DNA form, the CDR3 reads TGCAGCGTTGAGGGCAGCTCCTACGAGCAGTACTTC. It yields the protein CSVEGSSYEQYF.

Comments on this clone: At the DNA level, this CDR3 is encoded by other sequences in the same sample as well. The chain couples TRBV19 to TRBJ1-1; D gene ambiguous. V was clipped by 3 bases and J by 1 base, with 6 bases between them. The CDR3 consists of 13 residues. Germline CDR1 is LNHDA and CDR2 is SQIVND (reference sequence). The CDR3 DNA is TGTGCCAGTAGTATCCGAGGGAACACTGAAGCTTTCTTT. Protein product: CASSIRGNTEAFF.

The chain uses TRBV11-2 and TRBJ1-4; 11 bases are shared with TRBD1. The germline V gene encodes CDR1 SGHAT and CDR2 FQNNGV. This CDR3 is built from 16 residues. After removal of 1 base from V and 7 bases from J, the junction contained 5 bases not matched to a gene. CDR3 residues: CASSLVFGTGGEKLFF. The CDR3 DNA sequence: TGTGCCAGCAGCTTAGTTTTCGGGACAGGGGGTGAAAAACTGTTTTTT. The full variable domain, rest sourced from reference TRBV11-2 and TRBJ1-4, is EAGVAQSPRYKIIEKRQSVAFWCNPISGHATLYWYQQILGQGPKLLIQFQNNGVVDDSQLPKDRFSAERLKGVDSTLKIQPAKLEDSAVYLCASSLVFGTGGEKLFFGSGTQLSVL.

This chain joins TRBV6-1 and TRBJ2-7; D gene uncertain. The germline gives CDR1 MNHNS, CDR2 SASEGT. Trimming took off 2 bases at V and 2 bases at J, with 13 bases between the two ends. CDR3 length equals 15 residues. The CDR3 DNA sequence: TGTGCCAGCAGTGAAAAAGAAGAATCGGCCTACGAGCAGTACTTC. This codes for CASSEKEESAYEQYF.

The chain has TRBV18 and TRBJ2-3; a weak D match, TRBD2 (6 bases). The CDR3 is made up of 20 amino acids. CDR1 is KGHSH, CDR2 LQKENI, per germline. V was cut by 3 bases and J by 2 bases, with 27 bases left in between. The CDR3 DNA follows: TGTGCCAGCTCACCTCTGAAGGGACTCCCCCTCGAACAACACACAGATACGCAGTATTTT. Its protein is CASSPLKGLPLEQHTDTQYF.

This clone was detected only a few times. This chain links TRBV4-1 with TRBJ2-7; 14 nucleotides align to TRBD2. With 4 bases clipped from V and 4 bases from J, the junction kept 6 bases outside the gene matches. The length of the CDR3 is 16 residues. From germline, CDR1 is MGHRA and CDR2 YSYEKL. The CDR3 DNA reads TGCGCCAGCAGCCTCACCGGGACTAGCGGGGGATACGAGCAGTACTTC. It translates to CASSLTGTSGGYEQYF.